This T cell receptor (beta chain) emerged from a study of cytomegalovirus exposure and HLA in healthy donors. The PCR used 60 Vbeta and 13 Jbeta primers. Generated by immunoSEQ multiplex PCR, the TCRdb table keeps only in-frame clones and is missing some. The repertoire has some 90,000 clones, approximately 80% of them found once; the top ten carry roughly 3%. Germline loops: CDR1 MDHEN, CDR2 SYDVKM. The CDR3 runs 13 residues. Between the trimmed V and J ends, which lost 8 bases and 2 bases, there was a span of 10 bases. Regarding this clone: What it recognizes is unknown.

General study points: Earlier analysis found most TCR beta V segments productive about 87% or about 30% of the time. Later, an analysis found that common viral pathogens appeared to be linked with several of the most significant clusters. A later look showed TCR association rates differing by HLA locus, highest for DRB1 and lowest for HLA-C.

The sequencing input was PBMCs. The chain recombines TRBV28 with TRBJ1-3; D not certain. This TCR was recovered from a man in his forties in good health and CMV-seronegative. CDR3 residues: CASYGLAGNTIYF. The CDR3 DNA sequence: TGTGCCAGCTACGGTTTGGCTGGAAACACCATATATTTT.